This record looks at one TCR beta chain sequence and its context. What it binds is not known. The CDR3 has 16 residues. V was clipped by 4 bases and J by 3 bases; unmatched bases: 8. Germline lookup yields CDR1 SGHAT and CDR2 FQNNGV. This sample was included in a study of T-cell reconstitution after alpha-beta-depleted transplantation in children. Study-wide points: At the one-year point after transplant, T-cell counts and TCRbeta diversity were found to come mostly from T cells that had been newly produced.

As it was prepared, the TCRbeta library received unique molecular identifiers. TCRdb itself ran the PCR reads through MiXCR, one entry per CDR3 protein. The table lists about 460,000 distinct CDR3 sequences, about an eighth of them singletons. Sequenced material: PBMCs, mostly from graft donor cells, taken 180 days after TCRalphabeta/CD19-depleted stem cell transplant. The origin of this receptor is a female patient aged 2-9 years who had a stem cell transplant for aplastic anemia, so the T cells may come from the graft donor. The chain carries TRBV11-2 and TRBJ2-7, with 11 bases that match TRBD2. The CDR3 DNA reads as TGTGCCAGCAGCTCTTTAAGACTAGCGGGAATCTACGAGCAGTACTTC. Its protein is CASSSLRLAGIYEQYF.